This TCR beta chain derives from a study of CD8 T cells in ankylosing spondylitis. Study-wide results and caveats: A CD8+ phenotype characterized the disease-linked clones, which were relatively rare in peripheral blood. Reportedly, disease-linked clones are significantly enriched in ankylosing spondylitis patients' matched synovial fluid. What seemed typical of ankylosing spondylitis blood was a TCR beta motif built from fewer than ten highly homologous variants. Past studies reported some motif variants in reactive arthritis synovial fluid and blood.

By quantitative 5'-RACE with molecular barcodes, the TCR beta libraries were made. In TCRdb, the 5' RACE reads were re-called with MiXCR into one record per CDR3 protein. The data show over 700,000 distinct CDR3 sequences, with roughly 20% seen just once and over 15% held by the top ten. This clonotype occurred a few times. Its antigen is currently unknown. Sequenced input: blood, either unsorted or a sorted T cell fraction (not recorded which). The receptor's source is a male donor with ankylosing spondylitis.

Here the CDR3 reads CASSLDGVPYEQYF. The CDR3 nucleotides are TGCGCCAGCAGCTTGGATGGAGTTCCCTACGAGCAGTACTTC. This chain uses TRBV5-1 with TRBJ2-7; D call uncertain. The CDR3 extends over 14 amino acids. Germline V lookup: CDR1 SGHRS, CDR2 YFSETQ. V dropped 0 bases and J dropped 2 bases, with 9 bases sitting between them.